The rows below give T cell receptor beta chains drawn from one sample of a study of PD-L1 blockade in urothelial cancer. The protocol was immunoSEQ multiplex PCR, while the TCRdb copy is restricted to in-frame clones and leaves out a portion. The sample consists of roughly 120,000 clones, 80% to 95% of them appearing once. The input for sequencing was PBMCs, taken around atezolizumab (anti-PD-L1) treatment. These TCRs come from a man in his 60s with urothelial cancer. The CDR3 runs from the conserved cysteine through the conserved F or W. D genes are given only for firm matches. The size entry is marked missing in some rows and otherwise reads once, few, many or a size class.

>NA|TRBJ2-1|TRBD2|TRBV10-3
TGTGCCATCAGTGAGTCGAGCGGGAGGACCTACAATGAGCAGTTCTTC
CAISESSGRTYNEQFF
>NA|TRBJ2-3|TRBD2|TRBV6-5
TGTGCCAGCAGTTCTCGGACTAGCGGGGGGCCAGATACGCAGTATTTT
CASSSRTSGGPDTQYF
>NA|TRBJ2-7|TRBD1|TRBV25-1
TGTGCCAGCAGTACGGGACAGCTAAGGATCTACGAGCAGTACTTC
CASSTGQLRIYEQYF
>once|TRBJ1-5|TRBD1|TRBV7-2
TGTGCCAGCAGCTATACAGGGGATAGCAATCAGCCCCAGCATTTT
CASSYTGDSNQPQHF
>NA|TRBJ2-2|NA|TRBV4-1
TGCGCCAGCAGCCAGGGACTGGTCGGGGAGCTGTTTTTT
CASSQGLVGELFF
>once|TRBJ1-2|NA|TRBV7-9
TGTGCCAGCAGCTTTGGACTGTCAGCTAACTATGGCTACACCTTC
CASSFGLSANYGYTF
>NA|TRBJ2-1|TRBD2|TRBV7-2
TGTGCCAGCAGCTTAGAAAGCGGGAGGGTCTATGAGCAGTTCTTC
CASSLESGRVYEQFF
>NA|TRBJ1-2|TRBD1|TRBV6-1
TGTGCCAGCAGTGAGCAGGGGGCGGTTGGCTACACCTTC
CASSEQGAVGYTF
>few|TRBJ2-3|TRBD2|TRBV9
TGTGCCAGCAGCGTAGGACTAGCGGCCACAGATACGCAGTATTTT
CASSVGLAATDTQYF
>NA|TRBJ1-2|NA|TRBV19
TGTGCCAGTAAGGCCATCAACTGGATAAGCTCGGGAGGCTACACCTTC
CASKAINWISSGGYTF
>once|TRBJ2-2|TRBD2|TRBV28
TGTGCCAGCAGTTTAAGCCTACGTGGCGGGAGGGCCGGAACCGGGGAGCTGTTTTTT
CASSLSLRGGRAGTGELFF
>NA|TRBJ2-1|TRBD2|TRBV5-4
TGTGCCAGCAGCCGGACTAGCGGGGGGGCGTCCTACAATGAGCAGTTCTTC
CASSRTSGGASYNEQFF
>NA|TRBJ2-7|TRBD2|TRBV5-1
TGCGCCAGCAGCTTGACTAGCGGGGGGGGGTCCTACGAGCAGTACTTC
CASSLTSGGGSYEQYF
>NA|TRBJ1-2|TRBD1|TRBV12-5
TGTGCTAGTGGTTTGGCCGGGACAGGGGCAGTTTCTAACTATGGCTACACCTTC
CASGLAGTGAVSNYGYTF
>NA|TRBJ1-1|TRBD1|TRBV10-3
TGTGCCATCAGCCTCACGACAGGGGCTAACACTGAAGCTTTCTTT
CAISLTTGANTEAFF
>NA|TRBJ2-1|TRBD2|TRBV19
TGTGCCAGCGGTTATCGGACTAGCGTTGAGCAGTTCTTC
CASGYRTSVEQFF
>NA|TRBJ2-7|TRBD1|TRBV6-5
TGTGCCAGCAGTTACGCGGGACAGGGGCCCGAGCAGTACTTC
CASSYAGQGPEQYF
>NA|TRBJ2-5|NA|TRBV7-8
TGTGCCAGCAGCTCAGGGGGGTTAGAAAAGACCCAGTACTTC
CASSSGGLEKTQYF
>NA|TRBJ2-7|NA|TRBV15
TGTGCCACCAGCAGAGGGGGACACCTTAGCTCCTACGAGCAGTACTTC
CATSRGGHLSSYEQYF
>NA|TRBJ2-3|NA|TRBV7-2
TGTGCCAGCAGCTTAGATCGGGAACTGATCGGATACACAGATACGCAGTATTTT
CASSLDRELIGYTDTQYF
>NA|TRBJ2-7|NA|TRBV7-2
TGTGCCAGCAGCACCCCCGCTAACGAGCAGTACTTC
CASSTPANEQYF
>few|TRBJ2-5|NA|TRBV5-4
TGTGCCAGCAGCCTAGGACAGGGAGGGGAGACCCAGTACTTC
CASSLGQGGETQYF
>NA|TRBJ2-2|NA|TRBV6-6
TGTGCCAGCAGTTACCAGACAGGAGACAACACCGGGGAGCTGTTTTTT
CASSYQTGDNTGELFF
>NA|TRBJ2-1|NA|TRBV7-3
TGTGCCAGCAGCTTAACCGGTGACACATACAATGAGCAGTTCTTC
CASSLTGDTYNEQFF
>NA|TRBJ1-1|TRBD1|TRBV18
TGTGCCAGCTCACGGGGACAGTCAAGGACTGAAGCTTTCTTT
CASSRGQSRTEAFF
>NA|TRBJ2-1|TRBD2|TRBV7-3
TGTGCCAGCAGCTTATTTACTAGCGAAGATGAGCAGTTCTTC
CASSLFTSEDEQFF
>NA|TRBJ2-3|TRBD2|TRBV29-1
TGCACCACGGGGGGGAGCACAGATACGCAGTATTTT
CTTGGSTDTQYF
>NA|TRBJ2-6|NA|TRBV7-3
TGTGCCAGCAGGGTGGCCGCTGGGGCCAACGTCCTGACTTTC
CASRVAAGANVLTF
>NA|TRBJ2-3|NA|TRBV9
TGTGCCAGCAGCGCTGGGGCGGATACGCAGTATTTT
CASSAGADTQYF
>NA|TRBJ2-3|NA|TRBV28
TGTGCCAGCATTCACCGGACAGCCACAGATACGCAGTATTTT
CASIHRTATDTQYF
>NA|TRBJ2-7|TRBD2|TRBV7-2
TGTGCCAGCAGCATTAGCGGGGGGGCCTACGAGCAGTACTTC
CASSISGGAYEQYF
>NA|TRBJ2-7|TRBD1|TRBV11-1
TGTGCCAGCAGCTCGCGGACAGGGACCGAGCAGTACTTC
CASSSRTGTEQYF
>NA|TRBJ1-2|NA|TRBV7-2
TGTGCCAGCAGCTTAGTCAAGGACTCTATCTATGGCTACACCTTC
CASSLVKDSIYGYTF
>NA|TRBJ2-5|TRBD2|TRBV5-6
TGTGCCAGCAGCTTGGAGGCGGGGGTTGTAGAGACCCAGTACTTC
CASSLEAGVVETQYF
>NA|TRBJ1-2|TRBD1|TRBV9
TGTGCCAGCAGTATGGGGCAGGGGGGACGTACGGGCTACACCTTC
CASSMGQGGRTGYTF
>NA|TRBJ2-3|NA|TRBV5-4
TGTGCCAGCAGCTTAGAGGAGGATACGCAGTATTTT
CASSLEEDTQYF
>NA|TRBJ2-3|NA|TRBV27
TGTGCCAGCAGTTTATCCGGCGCGGGGTGGGATACGCAGTATTTT
CASSLSGAGWDTQYF
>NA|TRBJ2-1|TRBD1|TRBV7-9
TGTGCCAGCAGCTTCCAGGGGGTGTCCTACAATGAGCAGTTCTTC
CASSFQGVSYNEQFF
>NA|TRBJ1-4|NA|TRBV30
TGTGCCTGGAGGCGAGGGACAACTGAAAAACTGTTTTTT
CAWRRGTTEKLFF
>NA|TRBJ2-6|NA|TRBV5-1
TGCGCCAGCAGCCCCTGGGTCCAGGGGAGCTCTGGGGCCAACGTCCTGACTTTC
CASSPWVQGSSGANVLTF
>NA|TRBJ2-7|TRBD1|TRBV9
TGTGCCAGCAGCGTAGGACAGGGGGCGGGGGAGCAGTACTTC
CASSVGQGAGEQYF
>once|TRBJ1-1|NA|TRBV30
TGTGCCGCCAACAGGCTGAACACTGAAGCTTTCTTT
CAANRLNTEAFF
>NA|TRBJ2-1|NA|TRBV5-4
TGTGCCAGCAGCTTGCGCCAGGAAGATGAGCAGTTCTTC
CASSLRQEDEQFF
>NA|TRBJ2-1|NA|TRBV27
TGTGCCAGCAGTCCCATAGCGGAAACCTACAATGAGCAGTTCTTC
CASSPIAETYNEQFF
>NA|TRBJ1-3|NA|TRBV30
TGTGCCTGGAGTGTACGAGCGCAGCACTCTGGAAACACCATATATTTT
CAWSVRAQHSGNTIYF
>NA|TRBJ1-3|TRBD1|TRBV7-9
TGTGCCAGCAGCTTAGCTACAGGGGCCCTCTCTGGAAACACCATATATTTT
CASSLATGALSGNTIYF
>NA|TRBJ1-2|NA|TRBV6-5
TGTGCCAGCAGTTACTCTTCCAGGGTTGGTCGCTATGGCTACACCTTC
CASSYSSRVGRYGYTF
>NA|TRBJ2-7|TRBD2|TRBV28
TGTGCCAGCAGACAACCGGGAGGTCTGTACGAGCAGTACTTC
CASRQPGGLYEQYF
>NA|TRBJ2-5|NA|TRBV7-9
TGTGCCAGCAGCCCGGGAGTGCAGACCCAGTACTTC
CASSPGVQTQYF
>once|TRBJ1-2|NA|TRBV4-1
TGCGCCAGCAGCCAAGGGGCCACCAACTATGGCTACACCTTC
CASSQGATNYGYTF
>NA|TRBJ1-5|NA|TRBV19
TGTGCCAGTAGTAAAGGCGGCAGGGGAAGCAATCAGCCCCAGCATTTT
CASSKGGRGSNQPQHF
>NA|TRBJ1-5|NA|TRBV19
TGTGCCACCTCCATGGCCCAGGGTAATCAGCCCCAGCATTTT
CATSMAQGNQPQHF
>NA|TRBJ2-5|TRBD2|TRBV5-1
TGCGCCAGCAGCTCTCGACTAGCGGGGGAGACCCAGTACTTC
CASSSRLAGETQYF
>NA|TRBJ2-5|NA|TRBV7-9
TGTGCCAGCAGCTTAGAACTAGCTGTGGAGACCCAGTACTTC
CASSLELAVETQYF
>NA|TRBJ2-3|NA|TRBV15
TGTGCCACCAGCACGACTAGAGATACGCAGTATTTT
CATSTTRDTQYF
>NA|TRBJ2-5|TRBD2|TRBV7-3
TGTGCCAGCAGCTCCTTGGCGGGAGCCTCCGAGACCCAGTACTTC
CASSSLAGASETQYF